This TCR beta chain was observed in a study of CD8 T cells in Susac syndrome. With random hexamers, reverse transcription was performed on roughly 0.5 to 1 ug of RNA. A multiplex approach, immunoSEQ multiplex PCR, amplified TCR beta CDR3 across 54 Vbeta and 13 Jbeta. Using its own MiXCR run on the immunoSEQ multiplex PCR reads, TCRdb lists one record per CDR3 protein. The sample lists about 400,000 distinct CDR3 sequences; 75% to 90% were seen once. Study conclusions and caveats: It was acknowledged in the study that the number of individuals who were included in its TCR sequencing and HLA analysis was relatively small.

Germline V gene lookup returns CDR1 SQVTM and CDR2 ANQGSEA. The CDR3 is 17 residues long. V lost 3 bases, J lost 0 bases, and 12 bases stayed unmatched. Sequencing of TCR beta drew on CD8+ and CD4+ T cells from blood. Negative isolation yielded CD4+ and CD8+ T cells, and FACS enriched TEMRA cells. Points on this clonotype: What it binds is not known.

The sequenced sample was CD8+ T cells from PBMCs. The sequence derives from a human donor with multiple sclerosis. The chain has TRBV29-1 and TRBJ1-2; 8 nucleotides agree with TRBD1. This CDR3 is CSVEGTGPVLTNYGYTF. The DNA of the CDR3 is TGCAGCGTTGAGGGGACAGGTCCCGTACTTACTAACTATGGCTACACCTTC.